This T cell receptor (beta chain) originates from a study of cytomegalovirus exposure and HLA in healthy donors. The wider study: In terms of ancestry, the Caucasian-associated cluster contained roughly 81% of the approximately 380 genotyped donors.

Study-level points and caveats: Common viral pathogens (according to a later analysis) appeared linked to several of the most significant clusters. Whilst most TCR sequences proved rare, a subset of public TCRs occurred across many donors.

With 60 Vbeta and 13 Jbeta primers, the PCR was carried out. Data came from immunoSEQ multiplex PCR; TCRdb stores just in-frame clones and leaves some out. The repertoire table contains 45,000 to 60,000 clones. Germline CDR1 is GTSNPN and CDR2 is SVGIG (reference sequence). Germline trimming cut 0 bases from V and 6 bases from J; bases unmatched to any gene: 5. This CDR3 spans 14 amino acids. Regarding this clone: No antigen is known for it.

Sequenced input: PBMCs. The sequence came from a woman aged 40 to 50 in good health and CMV-seronegative. This chain connects TRBV30 to TRBJ1-2; 9 nucleotides line up with TRBD1. The CDR3 region is CAWSVMTGGNGYTF. As DNA, the CDR3 is TGTGCCTGGAGTGTTATGACAGGGGGTAATGGCTACACCTTC.